The sequence of this T cell receptor beta chain was determined in a study of blood T cell repertoires in COVID-19. At the level of the study: From T cells, B-cell-depleted T cells, or PBMCs came the material, which was cDNA or gDNA.

Sequencing was performed with immunoSEQ multiplex PCR; in TCRdb, only in-frame clones are kept and a portion is missing. The table has around 110,000 clones, 90% seen once. Germline V gene sequence: CDR1 MDHEN, CDR2 SYDVKM. After removal of 6 bases from V and 7 bases from J, the junction contained 10 bases not matched to a gene. This CDR3 is 16 amino acids long. The chain combines TRBV28 with TRBJ1-5; 12 bases fit TRBD1. This sequence originates from a human donor with active COVID-19. The donor label of this sample is uncertain. Sample: peripheral blood. In DNA form, the CDR3 reads TGTGCCAGCAGCCCCAGGGACAGGGGGCGCGGGCAGCCCCAGCATTTT. Encoded protein: CASSPRDRGRGQPQHF.